This T cell receptor (beta chain) was profiled in a study of CD8 T cells in ankylosing spondylitis listed by TCRdb under 2017. Context from the whole study: The study profiled T cell receptor beta repertoires in healthy donors and ankylosing spondylitis patients to find disease-linked TCR variants. The full study cohort comprised 25 ankylosing spondylitis patients and about a hundred healthy donors. Samples of peripheral blood were taken, and for ankylosing spondylitis patients, synovial fluid was collected as well.

Summary of the overall study and its limitations: A CD8+ phenotype was shown by the disease-linked clones, which were found at relatively low frequencies in peripheral blood. Some motif variants were previously reported in synovial fluid and blood of reactive arthritis patients, suggesting common disease-initiation mechanisms. The disease-linked clones were reported to be significantly enriched in matched synovial fluid samples from ankylosing spondylitis patients. A TCR beta motif of eight highly homologous amino acid variants appeared characteristic of blood from ankylosing spondylitis patients.

Including the terminal cysteine and phenylalanine, the CDR3 comprises 14 residues. The CDR3 DNA has 42 bases and is translated from base 1. Based on the germline V gene (reference sequence), the CDR1 and CDR2 sequences are MNHEY and SMNVEV. V loses 4 bases at its end and J loses 0 bases; junction bases beyond the gene matches: 2. The sequencer listed for this sample is Illumina HiSeq 2500. Quantitative 5'-RACE with molecular barcodes was used to prepare TCR beta libraries. On the authors' methods: To identify disease-linked TCR variants, a new computational method was used, one built on a probabilistic model of VDJ rearrangement. TCRdb trimmed public reads at Q25 via fastp, called clones via MiXCR and kept in-frame beta chains. Each CDR3 protein gets just one entry, which takes the most common genes and DNA from the rows behind it. The authors' filters were not applied to this entry. This sample holds roughly 35,000 distinct CDR3 sequences; around an eighth were observed only once. The ten largest clones take up 32% of the sample.

This clonotype was counted at least ten times. What this receptor recognizes is not known. The record has no base qualities; no much larger clone is one base away. For each ankylosing spondylitis patient, the synovial fluid sample was matched to a blood sample from that same patient. The TCR originated in a male donor with ankylosing spondylitis. Sample: synovial fluid, either unsorted or a sorted T cell fraction (not recorded which). The chain uses TRBV27 and TRBJ2-7, and 8 bases in between align with TRBD1. The encoded CDR3 is CASSWTGSSYEQYF. Here is the DNA: TGTGCCAGCAGTTGGACAGGGAGCTCCTACGAGCAGTACTTC.